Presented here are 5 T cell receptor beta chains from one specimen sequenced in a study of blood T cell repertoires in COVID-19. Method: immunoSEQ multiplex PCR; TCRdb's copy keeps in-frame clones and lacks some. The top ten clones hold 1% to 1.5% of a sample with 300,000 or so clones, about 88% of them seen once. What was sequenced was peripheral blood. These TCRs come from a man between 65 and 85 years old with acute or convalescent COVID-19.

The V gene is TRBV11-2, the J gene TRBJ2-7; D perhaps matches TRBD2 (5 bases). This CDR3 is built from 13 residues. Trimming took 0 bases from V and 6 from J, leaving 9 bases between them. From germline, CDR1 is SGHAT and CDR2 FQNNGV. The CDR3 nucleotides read TGTGCCAGCAGCTTAGAAATTGGAGGCGAGCAGTACTTC. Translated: CASSLEIGGEQYF.

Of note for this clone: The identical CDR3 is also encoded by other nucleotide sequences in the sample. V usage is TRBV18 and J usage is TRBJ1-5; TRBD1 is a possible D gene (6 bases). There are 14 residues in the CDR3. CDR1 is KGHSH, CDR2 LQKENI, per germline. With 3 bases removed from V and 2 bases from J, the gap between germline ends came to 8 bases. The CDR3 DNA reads TGTGCCAGCTCACCGGGGGCTGGCAATCAGCCCCAGCATTTT. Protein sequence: CASSPGAGNQPQHF. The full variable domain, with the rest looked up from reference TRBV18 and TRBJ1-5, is NAGVMQNPRHLVRRRGQEARLRCSPMKGHSHVYWYRQLPEEGLKFMVYLQKENIIDESGMPKERFSAEFPKEGPSILRIQQVVRGDSAAYFCASSPGAGNQPQHFGDGTRLSIL.

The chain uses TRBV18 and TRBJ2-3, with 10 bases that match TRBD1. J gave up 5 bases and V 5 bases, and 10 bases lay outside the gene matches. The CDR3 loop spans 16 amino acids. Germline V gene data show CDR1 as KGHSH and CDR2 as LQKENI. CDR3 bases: TGTGCCAGCTCATCCATCGGGACAGGGGCGTTAGATACGCAGTATTTT. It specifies CASSSIGTGALDTQYF.

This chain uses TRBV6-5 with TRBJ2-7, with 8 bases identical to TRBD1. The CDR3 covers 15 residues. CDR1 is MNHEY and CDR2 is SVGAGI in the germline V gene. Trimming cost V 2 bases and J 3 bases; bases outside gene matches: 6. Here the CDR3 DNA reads TGTGCCAGCAGTTACCGTGGGACAGGACACTACGAGCAGTACTTC. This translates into CASSYRGTGHYEQYF.

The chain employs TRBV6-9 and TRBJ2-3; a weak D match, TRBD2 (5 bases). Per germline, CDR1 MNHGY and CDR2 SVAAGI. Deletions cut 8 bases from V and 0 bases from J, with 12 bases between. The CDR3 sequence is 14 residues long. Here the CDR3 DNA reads TGTGCCAGCTCGAGGGCGACTAGCACAGATACGCAGTATTTT. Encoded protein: CASSRATSTDTQYF.